This T cell receptor beta chain is from a study of beta chain features in type 1 diabetes. Study-level results: In the patient group, naive, central memory and Treg TCRB repertoires seemed more alike than in the healthy donor group.

Since all of the isolated RNA was reverse transcribed, expressed TCRB transcripts were what got sequenced. Sequencing was performed with immunoSEQ multiplex PCR; in TCRdb, only in-frame clones are kept and a portion is missing. The table includes roughly 450,000 clones, approximately 15% detected once. The germline V gene has CDR1 MNHEY and CDR2 SMNVEV (reference sequence). Losses at the gene ends were 5 bases for V and 6 bases for J; bases not matched to a gene: 5. The CDR3 is 14 residues long. Of note for this clone: Its antigen remains unidentified.

This clonotype originated in a man aged 30 to 45 in good health. The sequenced sample consisted of naive CD4+ T cells from blood. The chain carries TRBV27 and TRBJ2-3, with 10 bases lining up with TRBD2. CDR3 residues: CASSVGLAADTQYF. The DNA of the CDR3 is TGTGCCAGCAGTGTAGGACTAGCGGCGGATACGCAGTATTTT.